One and the same sample provided the 29 T cell receptor beta chains below, sequenced in a study of metastatic and nonmetastatic thyroid tumors. With MiXCR, TCRdb reprocessed the PCR reads. Among tens of thousands of clones, under 40% were seen once, and the ten largest hold 15% to 20%. Patients were all untreated before their thyroid surgery. The sample was tumor tissue. These receptors were obtained from a female donor with papillary thyroid cancer or a benign thyroid nodule (not recorded which). Some clones in this sample may be carry-over from other donors' samples.

This clone was seen a few times. DNA of the CDR3: TGTGCCAGCAGTGGTCCGAACAGGGGGGAATGGCAGCCCCAGCATTTT. Translated: CASSGPNRGEWQPQHF. The V call is TRBV2, the J call TRBJ1-5; 8 bases align to TRBD1. This CDR3 has 16 residues. The V gene's germline CDR1 is SNHLY and CDR2 FYNNEI. Germline trimming cut 4 bases from V and 7 bases from J; bases unmatched to any gene: 12.

This clone has only a few counts. This chain joins TRBV6-2 or TRBV6-3 and TRBJ1-2; D remains ambiguous. Trimming left V 7 bases short and J 7 bases short, with 13 bases between. Germline lookup yields CDR1 MNHEY and CDR2 SVGEGT. The CDR3 runs to 12 residues. The CDR3 region is CASTPWVGGYTF. Written as DNA, the CDR3 is TGTGCCAGCACCCCCTGGGTAGGTGGCTACACCTTC.

This clone was recorded a few times. This chain connects TRBV6-5 to TRBJ1-4, with D hard to call. CDR1 is MNHEY, CDR2 SVGAGI, per germline. This CDR3 has 13 residues. The V and J ends lost 8 bases and 3 bases respectively, with 10 bases between them. CDR3 sequence: CASVRAPNEKLFF. CDR3 DNA sequence: TGTGCCAGCGTACGGGCCCCTAATGAAAAACTGTTTTTT.

The genes are TRBV28 and TRBJ2-6, with D possibly TRBD1 on 6 matching bases. The V and J ends lost 3 bases and 2 bases respectively, with 14 bases between them. The CDR3 has 17 residues. Germline V CDR1 and CDR2: MDHEN, SYDVKM. In nucleotides, the CDR3 is TGTGCCAGCAGTTTGAATAGGGCAGGGGCTGGGGCCAACGTCCTGACTTTC. Translation gives CASSLNRAGAGANVLTF.

This clone came up a few times. The genes are TRBV10-2 and TRBJ2-1; D is unresolved. CDR3 length equals 14 residues. V was trimmed by 5 bases and J by 5 bases, leaving 13 bases between them. Germline CDR1 reads WSHSY; CDR2 reads SAAADI. The CDR3 DNA sequence: TGCGCCAGCAGTACTAACAAATTAAACAATGAGCAGTTCTTC. Protein product: CASSTNKLNNEQFF.

To note about this clone: Given a much more abundant clone one base away, this may be a read error. The chain is built from TRBV20-1 and TRBJ2-7; the D gene is possibly TRBD1 (5 bases). V was pared by 5 bases and J by 3 bases, with 23 bases between. Per germline, CDR1 DFQATT and CDR2 SNEGSKA (reference sequence). CDR3 length: 16 amino acids. CDR3 region: CSAGDSFLDPLYEQYF. The CDR3 coding sequence is TGCAGTGCTGGCGACAGCTTTTTGGATCCTCTCTACGAGCAGTACTTC.

The genes are TRBV5-1 and TRBJ1-1; D uncertain. The V and J ends lost 5 bases and 0 bases respectively, with 23 bases between them. Germline CDR1 reads SGHRS; CDR2 reads YFSETQ. The CDR3 is made up of 18 amino acids. The CDR3 DNA reads TGCGCCAGCAGGACTGGGATCATGCGGATGACAATGAACACTGAAGCTTTCTTT. As protein: CASRTGIMRMTMNTEAFF.

The chain uses TRBV25-1 and TRBJ2-1, with 9 bases identical to TRBD1. With 6 bases clipped from V and 2 bases from J, the junction kept 23 bases outside the gene matches. Germline CDR1 and CDR2: MGHDK and SYGVNS. The CDR3 totals 21 residues. The CDR3 nucleotides read TGTGCCAGCAGCGCAGCACCGGGACAGGGAGTCCCTGGGGGCCCCTACAATGAGCAGTTCTTC. Its protein product is CASSAAPGQGVPGGPYNEQFF.

The V gene is TRBV7-2, the J gene TRBJ1-4, with D possibly TRBD1 on 6 matching bases. The V gene's germline CDR1 is SGHTA and CDR2 FQGNSA. The germline V and J ends were trimmed by 1 base and 8 bases, with 17 bases remaining between them. CDR3 length: 16 amino acids. The DNA for the CDR3 is TGTGCCAGCAGCTTAGGAGGGCAGGGGTCGAACGAAAAACTGTTTTTT. Protein product: CASSLGGQGSNEKLFF.

The rearrangement joins TRBV24-1 to TRBJ2-7, with 7 bases fitting TRBD1. Trimming removed 4 bases from V and 4 bases from J; junction bases left unmatched: 9. In germline, CDR1 is KGHDR, CDR2 SFDVKD. The CDR3 consists of 15 residues. DNA of the CDR3: TGTGCCACCAGTGAGTCCGGGACAGACCTATACGAGCAGTACTTC. Its translation is CATSESGTDLYEQYF.

This clone was seen only a few times. This specimen includes other DNA sequences encoding the same CDR3. The chain couples TRBV15 to TRBJ2-7, with 8 bases that match TRBD1. Germline CDR1 is LNHNV and CDR2 is YYDKDF (reference sequence). V was clipped by 1 base and J by 3 bases; unmatched bases: 5. The CDR3 length is 15 residues. The CDR3 sequence: CATSRGTGGIYEQYF. The CDR3 DNA follows: TGTGCCACCAGCAGAGGAACAGGGGGTATCTACGAGCAGTACTTC. Supplemented by reference TRBV15 and TRBJ2-7, the full variable domain reads DAMVIQNPRYQVTQFGKPVTLSCSQTLNHNVMYWYQQKSSQAPKLLFHYYDKDFNNEADTPDNFQSRRPNTSFCFLDIRSPGLGDTAMYLCATSRGTGGIYEQYFGPGTRLTVT.

V gene TRBV7-2 combines with J gene TRBJ2-2; D gene unclear. CDR1 SGHTA and CDR2 FQGNSA come from the germline V gene. The V end was cut by 0 bases, the J end by 1 base, with 9 bases between. The CDR3 totals 16 residues. CDR3 in DNA: TGTGCCAGCAGCTTAGCGCCTTCGGGGAACACCGGGGAGCTGTTTTTT. It encodes CASSLAPSGNTGELFF.

This clone showed up just a few times. J is TRBJ2-2 and V is TRBV7-3; D unresolved. Per the germline V gene, CDR1 is SGHTA and CDR2 is FQGTGA. With 10 bases removed from V and 5 bases from J, the gap between germline ends came to 11 bases. This CDR3 has 12 amino acids. This CDR3 is CATSMGTGELFF. In DNA form, the CDR3 reads TGTGCCACTTCAATGGGTACCGGGGAGCTGTTTTTT.

The chain couples TRBV27 to TRBJ1-5; 7 bases are shared with TRBD1. With 6 bases clipped from V and 7 bases from J, the junction kept 12 bases outside the gene matches. The CDR3 runs to 15 residues. Germline CDR1 is MNHEY and CDR2 is SMNVEV (reference sequence). The CDR3 region is CASSLRGTVIQPQHF. In DNA, the CDR3 is TGTGCCAGCAGCCTAAGGGGGACAGTCATACAGCCCCAGCATTTT.

The chain has TRBV7-9 and TRBJ1-4; 9 bases are shared with TRBD1. The V and J ends lost 4 bases and 7 bases, in that order; junction bases with no gene match: 4. Germline-derived CDR1 and CDR2 are SEHNR and FQNEAQ (reference sequence). This CDR3 has 14 amino acids. The CDR3 is CASSYGTGSEKLFF. The CDR3 coding sequence is TGTGCCAGCAGCTACGGGACAGGGAGTGAAAAACTGTTTTTT.

V gene TRBV20-1 combines with J gene TRBJ1-1; 9 positions match TRBD1. Germline CDR1 DFQATT, CDR2 SNEGSKA (reference sequence). Trimming at V came to 6 bases and at J to 3 bases, leaving 11 bases not matched to a gene. CDR3 length equals 15 residues. The CDR3 DNA reads TGCAGTGCAACGGACAGGGGTCAATGGGACACTGAAGCTTTCTTT. It translates to CSATDRGQWDTEAFF.

The table lists this clone with a few counts. The V call is TRBV19, the J call TRBJ2-7; the D gene could be TRBD1 or TRBD2 (6 bases each). V dropped 4 bases and J dropped 7 bases, with 20 bases sitting between them. The V gene's germline CDR1 is LNHDA and CDR2 SQIVND (reference sequence). The CDR3 has 15 residues. The CDR3 protein is CASSTGDSLWGEQYF. DNA for the CDR3: TGTGCCAGTAGTACAGGGGACTCCCTCTGGGGAGAGCAGTACTTC. Complete variable domain (other parts from reference TRBV19 and TRBJ2-7): DGGITQSPKYLFRKEGQNVTLSCEQNLNHDAMYWYRQDPGQGLRLIYYSQIVNDFQKGDIAEGYSVSREKKESFPLTVTSAQKNPTAFYLCASSTGDSLWGEQYFGPGTRLTVT.

The chain joins TRBV6-1 to TRBJ2-2; D uncertain. Germline lookup yields CDR1 MNHNS and CDR2 SASEGT. Trimming took 0 bases from V and 1 from J, leaving 3 bases between them. CDR3 length equals 14 residues. The CDR3 DNA follows: TGTGCCAGCAGTGAAGCAGGGAACACCGGGGAGCTGTTTTTT. Translation gives CASSEAGNTGELFF.

This clone was counted only a few times. The chain employs TRBV6-1 and TRBJ1-2; 7 nucleotides align to TRBD1. The V and J ends lost 7 bases and 6 bases, in that order; junction bases with no gene match: 11. Per germline, CDR1 MNHNS and CDR2 SASEGT. The CDR3 is 14 amino acids. DNA of the CDR3: TGTGCCAGCACCCTCAGGACAGGAGGGGATGGCTACACCTTC. Its translation: CASTLRTGGDGYTF.

The chain uses TRBV7-2 and TRBJ1-2; no firm D call. V gave up 5 bases and J gave up 10 bases, with 17 bases separating them. In germline, CDR1 is SGHTA, CDR2 FQGNSA. This CDR3 region has 13 residues. CDR3 in DNA: TGTGCCAGCAGCCCCCAGAAGAATGTTCACTACACCTTC. Translated: CASSPQKNVHYTF.

V is TRBV5-1 and J is TRBJ2-3; D might be TRBD1 (6 bases). Germline lookup yields CDR1 SGHRS and CDR2 YFSETQ. This CDR3 comprises 14 residues. Trimming removed 0 bases at V and 2 bases at J, with 7 bases between. The CDR3 loop is CASSLGQVTDTQYF. The CDR3 DNA reads as TGCGCCAGCAGCTTGGGACAGGTCACAGATACGCAGTATTTT.

The chain joins TRBV11-1 to TRBJ2-3, with 7 bases aligning to TRBD2. V shed 4 bases, J shed 0 bases, and the junction held 10 bases outside the gene matches. The germline V gene encodes CDR1 SGHAT and CDR2 FQDESV (reference sequence). This CDR3 has 17 amino acids. The CDR3 bases are TGTGCCAGCAGCTCCGGACTGGGCGGGAGAAGCACAGATACGCAGTATTTT. Translated, it gives CASSSGLGGRSTDTQYF.

This clone is labeled large (0.1 to 1%). The rearrangement links TRBV5-4 to TRBJ1-6; D perhaps matches TRBD1 (5 bases). Trimming pared 4 bases from V and 9 bases from J, leaving 17 bases between. The CDR3 consists of 15 residues. Germline V gene data show CDR1 as SGHNT and CDR2 as YYREEE (reference sequence). The CDR3 DNA follows: TGTGCCAGCAGCGAAGGGGACGGGGTAGGTTCACCCCTCCACTTT. This encodes CASSEGDGVGSPLHF.

The chain links TRBV11-2 to TRBJ2-7; TRBD1 aligns across 10 bases. The CDR3 consists of 13 residues. V shed 5 bases, J shed 5 bases, and the junction held 3 bases outside the gene matches. CDR1 is SGHAT, CDR2 FQNNGV, per germline. The CDR3 nucleotides read TGTGCCAGCAGCCGAGACAGGGGGCACGAGCAGTACTTC. Amino acid sequence: CASSRDRGHEQYF.

The chain employs TRBV28 and TRBJ1-2, with no clear D. Trimming pared 2 bases from V and 4 bases from J, leaving 11 bases between. This CDR3 contains 14 residues. Germline V gene lookup returns CDR1 MDHEN and CDR2 SYDVKM. CDR3 DNA sequence: TGTGCCAGCAGTTTAGGCACATGGGTCTATGGCTACACCTTC. It encodes CASSLGTWVYGYTF.

This clone has more than one count but fewer than ten. The chain carries TRBV19 and TRBJ1-3; D is unresolved. CDR1 and CDR2 from the germline V gene are LNHDA and SQIVND (reference sequence). The CDR3 runs 15 residues. Trimming pared 2 bases from V and 0 bases from J, leaving 8 bases between. CDR3 nucleotide sequence: TGTGCCAGTAGTATACACGGCAGCTCTGGAAACACCATATATTTT. Residues: CASSIHGSSGNTIYF. Together with reference TRBV19 and TRBJ1-3, the CDR3 gives the full variable domain: DGGITQSPKYLFRKEGQNVTLSCEQNLNHDAMYWYRQDPGQGLRLIYYSQIVNDFQKGDIAEGYSVSREKKESFPLTVTSAQKNPTAFYLCASSIHGSSGNTIYFGEGSWLTVV.

The chain couples TRBV9 to TRBJ1-2; weak D call: TRBD1 (5 bases). Germline V gene lookup returns CDR1 SGDLS and CDR2 YYNGEE. The CDR3 has 14 amino acids. V gave up 3 bases and J gave up 2 bases, with 11 bases separating them. This CDR3 is CASSERGVNYGYTF. The CDR3 DNA follows: TGTGCCAGCAGCGAAAGAGGGGTAAACTATGGCTACACCTTC.

Details on this clone: The junction departs from the called germline gene at one end, perhaps through a read error. The chain joins TRBV7-6 to TRBJ1-2; 12 nucleotides agree with TRBD1. This CDR3 has 15 residues. Germline V gives CDR1 SGHVS, CDR2 FNYEAQ. CDR3 amino acids: CASSTGTGGAYGCTF. For the CDR3, the DNA is TGTGCCAGCAGCACGGGGACAGGGGGCGCATATGGCTGCACCTTC. Combining the CDR3 with reference TRBV7-6 and TRBJ1-2 gives the whole variable domain GAGVSQSPRYKVTKRGQDVALRCDPISGHVSLYWYRQALGQGPEFLTYFNYEAQQDKSGLPNDRFSAERPEGSISTLTIQRTEQRDSAMYRCASSTGTGGAYGCTFGSGTRLTVV.

The chain links TRBV11-2 to TRBJ2-7; the D gene is possibly TRBD2 (5 bases). Germline CDR1 SGHAT, CDR2 FQNNGV. The CDR3 spans 15 residues. Between the trimmed V and J ends, which lost 4 bases and 2 bases, there was a span of 15 bases. CDR3 in DNA: TGTGCCAGCAGCTCGTGGCGGGTGAACGCCTACGAGCAGTACTTC. Protein: CASSSWRVNAYEQYF.